This T cell receptor (beta chain) was profiled in a study of cytomegalovirus exposure and HLA in healthy donors. Regarding the study as a whole: Earlier findings revealed that most TCR beta V segments proved productive either about 87% or about 30% of the time. In a later analysis, V- and J-gene trimming of beta chains associated with a DCLRE1C missense variant, replicated independently. In a later analysis, specific HLA alleles were associated with around 17,000 TCR beta sequences at a 0.05 false discovery rate.

To note about this clone: No antigen is known for it.

13 Jbeta primers and 60 Vbeta primers were used for the PCR. Produced via immunoSEQ multiplex PCR; TCRdb's table is partial and in-frame only. This sample has 84,000 or so clones, with 70% to 80% found just once. This CDR3 region has 17 residues. Germline V gene data show CDR1 as SGHRS and CDR2 as YFSETQ. The V gene lost 3 bases and the J gene lost 0 bases, with 18 bases spanning the gap. This clonotype was obtained from a man in his forties or fifties in good health and CMV-seronegative. The material sequenced was PBMCs. This rearrangement joins TRBV5-1 to TRBJ1-1, with D possibly being TRBD1 (5 bases). The CDR3 spells CASSSLGVKSLNTEAFF. DNA for the CDR3: TGCGCCAGCAGCTCGCTAGGGGTTAAAAGTCTGAACACTGAAGCTTTCTTT.